This T cell receptor beta chain was sequenced for a study of CD8+CD57+ T cells in acquired aplastic anemia. About the study: The average for DNA from sorted CD4+ and CD8+ cells was 2.5 to 4 ug.

Selection for sequencing was limited to patients who had shown CD8+CD57+ cell expansion by flow cytometry. Blood samples were obtained from patients who had received no prior therapy. This clonotype was seen more than once but under ten times. Genomic DNA, serving as template, underwent TCR beta VDJ and CDR3 profiling. TCRdb analysed the reads with MiXCR anew, one entry per CDR3 protein. The sample yields under 350,000 distinct CDR3 sequences, 50% to 65% seen once. The length of the CDR3 is 14 residues. V was cut by 5 bases and J by 2 bases, with 11 bases left in between. Germline CDR1 and CDR2: KGHDR and SFDVKD.

V gene TRBV24-1 combines with J gene TRBJ2-5, with D perhaps given as TRBD1 or TRBD2 (5 bases each). The origin of this receptor is a human donor with aplastic anemia. The sequencing sample was made of sorted CD4+, CD8+, or CD8+CD57+ T cells (not recorded which) from PBMCs. This CDR3 is CATSAQGAQETQYF. The CDR3 region has the DNA TGTGCCACCAGTGCCCAGGGAGCGCAAGAGACCCAGTACTTC.